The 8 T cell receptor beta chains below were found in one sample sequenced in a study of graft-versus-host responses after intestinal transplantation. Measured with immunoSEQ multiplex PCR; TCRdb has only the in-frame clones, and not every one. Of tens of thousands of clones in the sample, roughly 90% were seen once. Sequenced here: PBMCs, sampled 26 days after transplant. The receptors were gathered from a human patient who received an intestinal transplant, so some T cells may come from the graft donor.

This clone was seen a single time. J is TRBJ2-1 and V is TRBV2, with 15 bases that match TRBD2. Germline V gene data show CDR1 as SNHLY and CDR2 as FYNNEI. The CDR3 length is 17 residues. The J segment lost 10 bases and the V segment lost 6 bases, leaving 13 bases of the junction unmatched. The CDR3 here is CASSGGLAGGPVWEQFF. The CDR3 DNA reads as TGTGCCAGCAGCGGAGGACTAGCGGGGGGGCCCGTTTGGGAGCAGTTCTTC.

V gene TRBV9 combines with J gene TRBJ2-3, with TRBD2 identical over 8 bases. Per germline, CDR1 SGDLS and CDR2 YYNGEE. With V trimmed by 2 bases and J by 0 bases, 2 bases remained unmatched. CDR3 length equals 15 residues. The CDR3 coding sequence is TGTGCCAGCAGCGTCGGGGGGGCGAGCACAGATACGCAGTATTTT. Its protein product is CASSVGGASTDTQYF.

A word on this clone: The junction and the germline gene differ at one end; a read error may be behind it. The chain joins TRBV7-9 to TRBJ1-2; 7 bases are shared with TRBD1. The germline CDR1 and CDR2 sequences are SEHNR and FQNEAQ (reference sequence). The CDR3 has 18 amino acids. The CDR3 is CASSLGRDRPSTNYGYTF. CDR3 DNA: TGTGCCAGCAGTTTAGGGAGGGACAGACCTTCTACTAACTATGGCTACACCTTC.

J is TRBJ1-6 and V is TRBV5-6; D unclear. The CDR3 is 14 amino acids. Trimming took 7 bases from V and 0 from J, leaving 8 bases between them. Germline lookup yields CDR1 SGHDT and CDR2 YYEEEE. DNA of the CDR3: TGTGCCAGCTGGAGTAGCTCCTATAATTCACCCCTCCACTTT. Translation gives CASWSSSYNSPLHF. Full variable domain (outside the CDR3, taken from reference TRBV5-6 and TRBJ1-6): DAGVTQSPTHLIKTRGQQVTLRCSPKSGHDTVSWYQQALGQGPQFIFQYYEEEERQRGNFPDRFSGHQFPNYSSELNVNALLLGDSALYLCASWSSSYNSPLHFGNGTRLTVT.

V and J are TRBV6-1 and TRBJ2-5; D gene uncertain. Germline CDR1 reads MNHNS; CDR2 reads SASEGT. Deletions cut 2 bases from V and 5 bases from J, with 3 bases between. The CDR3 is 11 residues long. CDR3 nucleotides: TGTGCCAGCAGTGAACTGGAGACCCAGTACTTC. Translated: CASSELETQYF.

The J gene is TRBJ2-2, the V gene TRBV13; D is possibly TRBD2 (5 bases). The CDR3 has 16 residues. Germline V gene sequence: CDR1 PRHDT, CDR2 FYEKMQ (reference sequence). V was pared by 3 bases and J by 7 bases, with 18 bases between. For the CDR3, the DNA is TGTGCCAGCAGCTTTGAAGGCGGGCCCCTAGACGGGGAGCTGTTTTTT. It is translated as CASSFEGGPLDGELFF.

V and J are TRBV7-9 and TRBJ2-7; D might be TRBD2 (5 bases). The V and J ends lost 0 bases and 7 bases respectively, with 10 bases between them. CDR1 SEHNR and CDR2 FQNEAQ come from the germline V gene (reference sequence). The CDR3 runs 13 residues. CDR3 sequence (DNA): TGTGCCAGCAGCTTAGCGGAGGCGAGGGAGCAGTACTTC. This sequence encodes CASSLAEAREQYF.

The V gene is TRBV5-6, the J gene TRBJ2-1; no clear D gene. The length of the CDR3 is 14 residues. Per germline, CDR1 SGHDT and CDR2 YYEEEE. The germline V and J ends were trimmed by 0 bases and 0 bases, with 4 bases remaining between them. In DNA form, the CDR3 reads TGTGCCAGCAGCTTGGAGAGCTCCTACAATGAGCAGTTCTTC. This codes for CASSLESSYNEQFF.